This paragraph covers one T cell receptor beta chain sequence. The antigen remains undetermined. Healthy Caucasians supplied all donations. The CDR3 spans 13 residues. Looked up from germline, CDR1 is DFQATT and CDR2 is SNEGSKA (reference sequence). Trimming took off 0 bases at V and 7 bases at J, with 9 bases between the two ends. This specimen belongs to a study of identical twins. Study conclusions and caveats: The authors drew conclusions from cross-sectional statistical analysis rather than following the same donors.

Through template switching, a universal primer site was introduced, and the cDNA contained unique molecular identifiers. TCRdb processed the 5' RACE reads anew with MiXCR; each CDR3 protein has one entry. Found here are 550,000 to 800,000 distinct CDR3 sequences, just over 7% of them singletons; the top ten hold roughly 1.5%. These data were also filed under a second study, of yellow fever vaccine responses in identical twins.

The J gene is TRBJ2-2, the V gene TRBV20-1; perhaps TRBD2 as D (6 bases). The sequencing input was PBMCs. The TCR comes from a woman in her late teens or twenties in good health. The CDR3 bases are TGCAGTGCTAGAGATGGACTATTCGGGGAGCTGTTTTTT. Protein sequence: CSARDGLFGELFF.